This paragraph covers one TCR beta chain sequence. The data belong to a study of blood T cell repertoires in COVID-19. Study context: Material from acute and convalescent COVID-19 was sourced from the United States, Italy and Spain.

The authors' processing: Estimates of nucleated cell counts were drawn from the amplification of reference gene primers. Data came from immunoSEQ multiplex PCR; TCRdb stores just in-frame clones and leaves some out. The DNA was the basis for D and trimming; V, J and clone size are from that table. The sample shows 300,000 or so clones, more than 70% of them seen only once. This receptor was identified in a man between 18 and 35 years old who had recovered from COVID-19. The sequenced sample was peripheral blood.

CDR3 coding DNA: TGTGCCAGCAGCTGGCAGGGAAGCTCCTACAATGAGCAGTTCTTC. Its protein product is CASSWQGSSYNEQFF. This sequence joins TRBV7-2 and TRBJ2-1; TRBD1 might be the D (5 bases). This CDR3 contains 15 residues. CDR1 and CDR2 from the germline V gene are SGHTA and FQGNSA. Trimming left V 4 bases short and J 0 bases short, with 10 bases between.